The entry that follows covers one TCR beta chain sequence. The antigen it recognizes is unknown. Base qualities were left out, and no much larger clone turns up one base away. The immunoSEQ Assay, a bias-controlled multiplex PCR, was used to amplify TCRbeta CDR3 regions from genomic DNA. For the original study's pipeline: The number of nucleated cells in each sample was estimated from the amplification of reference gene primers within the assay. To quantify the absolute abundance of each unique TCRbeta CDR3 rearrangement, sequence reads were collapsed and filtered. Productive Simpson clonality was computed per sample as the square root of Simpson's diversity index over productive rearrangements. The clones in this table, taken by TCRdb from immuneACCESS, are in-frame only. Not every clone is retained; where verified, under half of the shortfall comes from an unresolved V gene, and the cause of the rest is unknown. That table is the source of V, J and clone size, and D and trimming were worked out from the DNA. The sample table shows some 50,000 clones, and approximately 85% are seen once. 11% to 15% of the sample lies in the top ten.

The data stem from a study of blood T cell repertoires in COVID-19 (dated by TCRdb to 2018 to 2020). General notes on the study: Samples covering the acute and convalescent phases of COVID-19 were provided by collaborators in the United States, Italy and Spain. The prospective study material was composed of cDNA or gDNA derived from T cells, B-cell-depleted T cells, or PBMCs. Deeply sampled blood TCRbeta repertoires from subjects exposed to, actively infected with, or recovered from COVID-19 were included in the dataset. The repertoires were released in a freely available public database intended as a resource for research on the immune response to SARS-CoV-2. Samples were obtained from the ongoing ImmuneRACE study (first 160 participants) and from 950 to 1,500 subjects provided by 6 global collaborators. Sample metadata almost always included a de-identified subject ID, COVID-19 status, age in years and sex. HLA class I and class II types, where available, came from metadata supplied by the sample provider rather than from assay-based typing.

Summary of the overall study and its limitations: How much clinical and demographic metadata was included differed by source and by participant, and the metadata was provided uncurated.

Collaborating institutions collected whole blood in K2EDTA tubes following their own protocols. Collaborator samples were shipped for TCRbeta analysis as frozen whole blood, isolated PBMCs, or DNA extracted from either sample type. The sample comprised peripheral blood. This receptor was identified in a human donor in a cohort sampled during active COVID-19.

The nucleotide sequence reads TGTGCCAGCAGCTCACAATTAGCGGGGCTCACAGATACGCAGTATTTT. This yields the protein CASSSQLAGLTDTQYF. The receptor chain draws on TRBV5-4 and TRBJ2-3, with TRBD2 matching 8 junction bases. The CDR3 covers 16 residues, taking in both the cysteine and the phenylalanine. The kept DNA is CDR3 alone, 48 bases in frame from the first base. From V the trimming removes 3 bases and from J it removes 2 bases, while the gene matches leave 8 bases of the junction unaccounted for. The germline V gene (reference sequence) supplies CDR1 SGHNT and CDR2 YYREEE.